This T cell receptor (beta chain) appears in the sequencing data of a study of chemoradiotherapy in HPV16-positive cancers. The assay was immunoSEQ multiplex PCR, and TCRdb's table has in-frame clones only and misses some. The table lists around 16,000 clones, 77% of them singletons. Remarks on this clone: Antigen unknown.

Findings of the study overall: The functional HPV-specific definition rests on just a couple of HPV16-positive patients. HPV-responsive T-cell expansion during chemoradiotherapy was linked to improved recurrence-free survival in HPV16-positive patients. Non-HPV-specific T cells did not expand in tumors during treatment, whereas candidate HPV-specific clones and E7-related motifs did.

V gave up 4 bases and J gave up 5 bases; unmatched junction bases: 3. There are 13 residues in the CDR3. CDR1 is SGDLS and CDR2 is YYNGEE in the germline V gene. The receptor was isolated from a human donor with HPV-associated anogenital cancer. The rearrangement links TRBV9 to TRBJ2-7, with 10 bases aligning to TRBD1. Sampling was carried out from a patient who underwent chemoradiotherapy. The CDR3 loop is CASSTTGGNEQYF. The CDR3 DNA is TGTGCCAGCAGCACGACAGGGGGCAACGAGCAGTACTTC.